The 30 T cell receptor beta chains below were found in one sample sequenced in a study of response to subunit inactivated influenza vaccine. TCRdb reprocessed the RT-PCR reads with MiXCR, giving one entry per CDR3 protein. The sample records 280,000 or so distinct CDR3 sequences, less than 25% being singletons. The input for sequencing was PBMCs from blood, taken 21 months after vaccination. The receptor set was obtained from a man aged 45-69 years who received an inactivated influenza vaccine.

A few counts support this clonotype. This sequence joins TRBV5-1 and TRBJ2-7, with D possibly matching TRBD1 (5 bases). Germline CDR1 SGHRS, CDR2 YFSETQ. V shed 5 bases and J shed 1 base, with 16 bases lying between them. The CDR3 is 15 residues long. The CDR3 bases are TGCGCCAGCAGTTCCTCAGGGATGGGGTCCTACGAGCAGTACTTC. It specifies CASSSSGMGSYEQYF.

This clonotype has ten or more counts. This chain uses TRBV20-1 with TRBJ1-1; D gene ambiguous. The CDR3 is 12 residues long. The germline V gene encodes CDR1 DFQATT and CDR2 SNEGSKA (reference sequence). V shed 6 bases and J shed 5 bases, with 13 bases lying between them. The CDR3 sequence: CSAGIRGTEAFF. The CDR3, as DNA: TGCAGTGCCGGAATCCGGGGAACTGAAGCTTTCTTT.

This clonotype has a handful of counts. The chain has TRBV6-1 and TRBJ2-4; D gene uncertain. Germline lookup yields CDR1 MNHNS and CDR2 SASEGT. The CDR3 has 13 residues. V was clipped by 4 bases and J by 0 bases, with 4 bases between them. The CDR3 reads CASSGTAKNIQYF. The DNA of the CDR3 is TGTGCCAGCAGTGGGACAGCCAAAAACATTCAGTACTTC.

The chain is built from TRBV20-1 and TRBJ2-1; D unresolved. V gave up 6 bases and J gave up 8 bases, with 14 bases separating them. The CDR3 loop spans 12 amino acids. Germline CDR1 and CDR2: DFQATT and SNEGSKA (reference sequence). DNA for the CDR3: TGCAGTGCCCCGATCGGAGTCTATGAGCAGTTCTTC. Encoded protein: CSAPIGVYEQFF.

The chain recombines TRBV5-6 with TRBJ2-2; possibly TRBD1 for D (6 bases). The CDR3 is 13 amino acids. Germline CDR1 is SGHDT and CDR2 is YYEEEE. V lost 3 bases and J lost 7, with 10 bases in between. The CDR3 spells CASSWSGDGELFF. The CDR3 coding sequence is TGTGCCAGCAGCTGGTCAGGGGACGGGGAGCTGTTTTTT.

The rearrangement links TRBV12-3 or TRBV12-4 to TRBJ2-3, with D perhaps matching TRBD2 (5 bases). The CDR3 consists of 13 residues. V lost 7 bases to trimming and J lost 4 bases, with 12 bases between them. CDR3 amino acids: CASTTLGADTQYF. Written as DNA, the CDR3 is TGTGCCAGCACCACGCTCGGGGCAGATACGCAGTATTTT.

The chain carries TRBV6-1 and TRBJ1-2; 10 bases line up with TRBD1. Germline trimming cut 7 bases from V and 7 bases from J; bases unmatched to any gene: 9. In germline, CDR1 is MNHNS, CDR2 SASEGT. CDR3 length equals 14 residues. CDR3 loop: CASKITDRGLGYTF. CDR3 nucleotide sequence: TGTGCCAGCAAAATAACCGACAGGGGGCTTGGCTACACCTTC.

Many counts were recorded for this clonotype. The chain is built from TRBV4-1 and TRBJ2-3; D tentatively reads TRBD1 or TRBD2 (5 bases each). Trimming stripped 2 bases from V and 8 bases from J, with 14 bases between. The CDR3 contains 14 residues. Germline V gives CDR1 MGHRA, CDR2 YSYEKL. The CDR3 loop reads CASSQRGVWVTQYF. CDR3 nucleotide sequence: TGCGCCAGCAGCCAAAGGGGAGTTTGGGTTACGCAGTATTTT.

The CDR3 loop reads CASITPTSYEQYF. Written as DNA, the CDR3 is TGTGCCAGCATCACACCGACATCCTACGAGCAGTACTTC. The rearrangement links TRBV6-1 to TRBJ2-7; D gene ambiguous. The germline CDR1 and CDR2 sequences are MNHNS and SASEGT. This CDR3 region has 13 residues. The V and J ends lost 7 bases and 1 base respectively, with 11 bases between them.

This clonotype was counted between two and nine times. Written as DNA, the CDR3 is TGTGCCAGCAGCTTGGCGAGCTTCAGTACTGAAGCTTTCTTT. Encoded protein: CASSLASFSTEAFF. J is TRBJ1-1 and V is TRBV5-6; D unclear. Trimming left V 0 bases short and J 5 bases short, with 11 bases between. The CDR3 spans 14 residues. The germline gives CDR1 SGHDT, CDR2 YYEEEE.

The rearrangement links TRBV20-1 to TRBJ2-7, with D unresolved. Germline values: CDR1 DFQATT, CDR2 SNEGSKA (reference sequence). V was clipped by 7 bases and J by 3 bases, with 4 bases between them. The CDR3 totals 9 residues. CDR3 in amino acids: CSEVYEQYF. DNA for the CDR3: TGCAGTGAAGTCTACGAGCAGTACTTC.

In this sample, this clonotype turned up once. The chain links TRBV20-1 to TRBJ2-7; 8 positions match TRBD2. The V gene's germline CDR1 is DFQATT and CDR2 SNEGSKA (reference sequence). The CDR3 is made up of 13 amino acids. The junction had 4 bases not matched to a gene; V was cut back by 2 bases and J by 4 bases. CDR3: CSARKRETYEQYF. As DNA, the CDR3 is TGCAGTGCTAGAAAGCGGGAGACTTACGAGCAGTACTTC.

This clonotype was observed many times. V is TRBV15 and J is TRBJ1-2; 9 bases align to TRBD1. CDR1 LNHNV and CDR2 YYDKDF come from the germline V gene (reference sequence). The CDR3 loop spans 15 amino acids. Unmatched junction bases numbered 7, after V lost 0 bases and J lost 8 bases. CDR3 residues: CATSRDRGQGGGYTF. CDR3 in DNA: TGTGCCACCAGCAGAGATCGGGGACAGGGAGGGGGCTACACCTTC.

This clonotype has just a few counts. CDR3 in amino acids: CAISSGTSGTDTQYF. The CDR3 DNA reads as TGTGCCATCAGCTCCGGGACTAGCGGCACAGATACGCAGTATTTT. The chain joins TRBV10-3 to TRBJ2-3; the match to TRBD2 covers 10 bases. V shed 6 bases, J shed 1 base, and the junction held 4 bases outside the gene matches. Germline CDR1 ENHRY, CDR2 SYGVKD. The CDR3 length is 15 residues.

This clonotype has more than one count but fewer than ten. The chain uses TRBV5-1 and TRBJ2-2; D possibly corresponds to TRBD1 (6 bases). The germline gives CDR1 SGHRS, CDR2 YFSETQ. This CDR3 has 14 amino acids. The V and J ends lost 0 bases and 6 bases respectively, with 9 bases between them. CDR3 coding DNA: TGCGCCAGCAGCTTGGTCAGGGGAGCCGGGGAGCTGTTTTTT. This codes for CASSLVRGAGELFF. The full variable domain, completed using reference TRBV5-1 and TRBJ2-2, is KAGVTQTPRYLIKTRGQQVTLSCSPISGHRSVSWYQQTPGQGLQFLFEYFSETQRNKGNFPGRFSGRQFSNSRSEMNVSTLELGDSALYLCASSLVRGAGELFFGEGSRLTVL.

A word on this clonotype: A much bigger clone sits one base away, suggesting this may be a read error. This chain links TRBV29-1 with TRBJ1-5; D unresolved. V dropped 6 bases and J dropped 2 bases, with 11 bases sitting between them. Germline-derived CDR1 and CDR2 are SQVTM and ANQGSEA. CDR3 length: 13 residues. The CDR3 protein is CSVGDTGNQPQHF. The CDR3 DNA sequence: TGCAGCGTCGGAGACACGGGCAATCAGCCCCAGCATTTT.

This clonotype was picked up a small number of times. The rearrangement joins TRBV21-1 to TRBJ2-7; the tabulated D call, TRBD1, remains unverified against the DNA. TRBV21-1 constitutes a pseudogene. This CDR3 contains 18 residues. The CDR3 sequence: CASSNCRDRGRRAYEQYF. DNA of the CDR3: TGTGCCAGCAGTAACTGCCGGGACAGGGGGCGCAGAGCCTACGAGCAGTACTTC.

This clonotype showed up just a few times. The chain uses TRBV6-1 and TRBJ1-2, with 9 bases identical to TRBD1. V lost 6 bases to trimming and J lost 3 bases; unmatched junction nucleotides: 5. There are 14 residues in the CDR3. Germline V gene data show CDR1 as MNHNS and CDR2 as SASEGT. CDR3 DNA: TGTGCCAGCAGGAGGACAGGGGAGCACTATGGCTACACCTTC. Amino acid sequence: CASRRTGEHYGYTF.

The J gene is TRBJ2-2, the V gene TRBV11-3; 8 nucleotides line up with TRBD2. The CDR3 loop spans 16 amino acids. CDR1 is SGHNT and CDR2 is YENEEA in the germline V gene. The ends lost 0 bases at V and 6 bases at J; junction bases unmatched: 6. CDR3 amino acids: CASSLDMSGRSGELFF. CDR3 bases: TGTGCCAGCAGCTTAGATATGAGCGGGAGATCCGGGGAGCTGTTTTTT.

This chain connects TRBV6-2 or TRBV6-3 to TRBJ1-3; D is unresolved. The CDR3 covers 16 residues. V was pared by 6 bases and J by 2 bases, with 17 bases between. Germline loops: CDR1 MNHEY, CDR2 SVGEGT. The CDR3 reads CASRLVTLGPGNTIYF. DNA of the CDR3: TGTGCCAGCAGACTTGTGACTCTCGGGCCTGGAAACACCATATATTTT.

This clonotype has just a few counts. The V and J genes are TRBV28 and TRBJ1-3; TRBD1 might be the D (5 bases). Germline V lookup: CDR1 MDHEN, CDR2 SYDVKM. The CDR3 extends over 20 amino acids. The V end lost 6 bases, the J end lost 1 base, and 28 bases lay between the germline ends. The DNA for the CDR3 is TGTGCCAGCAGCCTTACGCCGTTGGGACTTTTCTCTCAGTCTGGAAACACCATATATTTT. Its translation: CASSLTPLGLFSQSGNTIYF. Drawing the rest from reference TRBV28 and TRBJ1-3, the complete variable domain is DVKVTQSSRYLVKRTGEKVFLECVQDMDHENMFWYRQDPGLGLRLIYFSYDVKMKEKGDIPEGYSVSREKKERFSLILESASTNQTSMYLCASSLTPLGLFSQSGNTIYFGEGSWLTVV.

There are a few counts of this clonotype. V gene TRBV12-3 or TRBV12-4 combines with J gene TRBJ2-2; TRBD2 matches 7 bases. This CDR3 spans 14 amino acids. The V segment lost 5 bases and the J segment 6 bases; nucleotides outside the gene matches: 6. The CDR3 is CASSTGTKAGELFF. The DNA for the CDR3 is TGTGCCAGCAGTACCGGGACTAAGGCCGGGGAGCTGTTTTTT.

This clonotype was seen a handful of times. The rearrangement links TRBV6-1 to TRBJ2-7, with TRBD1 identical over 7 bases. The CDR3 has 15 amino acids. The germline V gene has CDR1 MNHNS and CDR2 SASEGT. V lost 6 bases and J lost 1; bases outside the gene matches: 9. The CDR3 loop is CASRTRDSLSYEQYF. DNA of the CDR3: TGTGCCAGCAGAACCCGGGACAGTTTATCCTACGAGCAGTACTTC.

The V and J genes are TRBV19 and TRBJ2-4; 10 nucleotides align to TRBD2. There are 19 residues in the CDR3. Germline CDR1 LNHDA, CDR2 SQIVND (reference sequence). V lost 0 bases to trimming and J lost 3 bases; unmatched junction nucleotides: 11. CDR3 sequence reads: CASSIDRGALAGVKNIQYF. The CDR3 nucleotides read TGTGCCAGTAGTATAGATCGAGGCGCGCTAGCGGGGGTCAAAAACATTCAGTACTTC.

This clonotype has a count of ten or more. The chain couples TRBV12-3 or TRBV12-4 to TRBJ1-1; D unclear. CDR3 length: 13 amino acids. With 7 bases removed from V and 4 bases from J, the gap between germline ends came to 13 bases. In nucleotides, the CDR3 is TGTGCCAGCACGGGAGTAGGGAGCACTGAAGCTTTCTTT. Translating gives CASTGVGSTEAFF.

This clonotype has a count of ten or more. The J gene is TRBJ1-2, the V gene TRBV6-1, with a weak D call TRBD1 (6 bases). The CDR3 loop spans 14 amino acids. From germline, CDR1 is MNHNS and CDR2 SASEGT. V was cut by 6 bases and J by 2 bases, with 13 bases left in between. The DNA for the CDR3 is TGTGCCAGCAGCTCCAGGGGCGGGAACTATGGCTACACCTTC. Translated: CASSSRGGNYGYTF.

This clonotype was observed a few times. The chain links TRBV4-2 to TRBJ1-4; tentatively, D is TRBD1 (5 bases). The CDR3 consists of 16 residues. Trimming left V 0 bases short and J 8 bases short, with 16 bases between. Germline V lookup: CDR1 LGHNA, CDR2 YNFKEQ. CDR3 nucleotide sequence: TGTGCCAGCAGCCAAGAGCGGGGCAGGGTAGGAGAAAAACTGTTTTTT. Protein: CASSQERGRVGEKLFF.

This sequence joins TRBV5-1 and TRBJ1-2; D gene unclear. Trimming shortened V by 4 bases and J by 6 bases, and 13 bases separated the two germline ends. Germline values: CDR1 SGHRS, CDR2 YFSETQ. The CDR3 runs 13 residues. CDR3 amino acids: CASSHDTPDGYTF. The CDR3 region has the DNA TGCGCCAGCAGCCACGACACTCCTGATGGCTACACCTTC.

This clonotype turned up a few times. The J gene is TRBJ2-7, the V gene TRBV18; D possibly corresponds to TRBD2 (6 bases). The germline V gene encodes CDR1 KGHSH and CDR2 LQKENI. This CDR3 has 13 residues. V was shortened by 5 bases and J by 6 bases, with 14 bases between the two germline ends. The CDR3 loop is CASSSNTGSEQYF. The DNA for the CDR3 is TGTGCCAGCTCATCAAACACCGGGAGCGAGCAGTACTTC.

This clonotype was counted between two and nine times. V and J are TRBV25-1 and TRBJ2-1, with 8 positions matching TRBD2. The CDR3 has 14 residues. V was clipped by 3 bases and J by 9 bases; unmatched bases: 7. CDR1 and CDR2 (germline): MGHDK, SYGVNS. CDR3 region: CASSEAGRAGEQFF. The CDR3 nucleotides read TGTGCCAGCAGTGAGGCCGGGAGGGCAGGTGAGCAGTTCTTC.